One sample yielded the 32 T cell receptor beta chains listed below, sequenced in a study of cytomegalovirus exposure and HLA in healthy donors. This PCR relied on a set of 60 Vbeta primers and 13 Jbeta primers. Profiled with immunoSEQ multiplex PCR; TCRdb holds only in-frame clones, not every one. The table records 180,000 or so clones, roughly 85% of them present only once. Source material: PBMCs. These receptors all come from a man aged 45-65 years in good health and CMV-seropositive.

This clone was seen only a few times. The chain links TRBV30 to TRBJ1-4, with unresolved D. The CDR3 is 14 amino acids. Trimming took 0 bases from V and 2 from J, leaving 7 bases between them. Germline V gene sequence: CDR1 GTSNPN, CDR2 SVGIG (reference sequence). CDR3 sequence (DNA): TGTGCCTGGAGTGTAGGAGGGACTAATGAAAAACTGTTTTTT. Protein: CAWSVGGTNEKLFF.

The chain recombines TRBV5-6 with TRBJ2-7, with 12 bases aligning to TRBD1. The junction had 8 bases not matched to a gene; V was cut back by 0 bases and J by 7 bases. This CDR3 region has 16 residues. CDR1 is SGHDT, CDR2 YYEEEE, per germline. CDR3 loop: CASSLGLGQGAREQYV. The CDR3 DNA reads TGTGCCAGCAGCTTGGGTCTGGGACAGGGGGCGAGGGAGCAGTACGTC.

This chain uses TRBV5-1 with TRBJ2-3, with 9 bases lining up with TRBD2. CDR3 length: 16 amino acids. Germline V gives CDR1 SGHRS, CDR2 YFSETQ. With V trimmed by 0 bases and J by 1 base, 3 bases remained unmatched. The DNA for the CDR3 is TGCGCCAGCAGCTTGGGCTCTAGCGGGGGCACAGATACGCAGTATTTT. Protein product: CASSLGSSGGTDTQYF.

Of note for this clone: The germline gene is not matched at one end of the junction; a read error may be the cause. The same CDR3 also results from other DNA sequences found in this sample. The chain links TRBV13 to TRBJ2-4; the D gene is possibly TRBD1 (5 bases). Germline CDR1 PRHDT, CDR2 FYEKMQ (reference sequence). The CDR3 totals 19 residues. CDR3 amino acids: CASSPERLDSPPAKNIQYF. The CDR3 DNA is TGTGCCAGCAGCCCAGAAAGGCTCGACAGCCCCCCAGCCAAAAATATTCAGTACTTC.

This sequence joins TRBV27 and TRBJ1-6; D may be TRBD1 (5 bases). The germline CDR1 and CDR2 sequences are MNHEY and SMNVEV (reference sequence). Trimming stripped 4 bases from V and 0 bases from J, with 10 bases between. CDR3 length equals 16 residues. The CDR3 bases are TGTGCCAGCAGTTCGAGGGGAGGCTCCTATAATTCACCCCTCCACTTT. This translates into CASSSRGGSYNSPLHF.

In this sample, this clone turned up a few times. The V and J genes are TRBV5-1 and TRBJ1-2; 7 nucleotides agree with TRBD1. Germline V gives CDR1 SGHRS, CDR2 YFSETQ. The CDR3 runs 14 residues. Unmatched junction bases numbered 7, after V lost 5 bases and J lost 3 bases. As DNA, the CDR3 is TGCGCCAGCAGAACCGGGACAGAAGACTATGGCTACACCTTC. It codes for CASRTGTEDYGYTF.

CDR3 nucleotide sequence: TGTGCCAGCAGCTTAGCCTTCAGAGGTGAAAAACTGTTTTTT. Protein sequence: CASSLAFRGEKLFF. The chain carries TRBV7-8 and TRBJ1-4; D remains ambiguous. The CDR3 contains 14 residues. Trimming pared 0 bases from V and 7 bases from J, leaving 9 bases between. Germline CDR1 SGHVS, CDR2 FQNEAQ. Looking up the rest from reference TRBV7-8 and TRBJ1-4 gives the full variable domain: GAGVSQSPRYKVAKRGQDVALRCDPISGHVSLFWYQQALGQGPEFLTYFQNEAQLDKSGLPSDRFFAERPEGSVSTLKIQRTQQEDSAVYLCASSLAFRGEKLFFGSGTQLSVL.

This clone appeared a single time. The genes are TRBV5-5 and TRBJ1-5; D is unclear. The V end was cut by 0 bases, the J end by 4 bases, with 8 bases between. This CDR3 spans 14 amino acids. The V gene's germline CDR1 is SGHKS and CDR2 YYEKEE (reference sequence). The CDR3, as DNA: TGTGCCAGCAGCTTGGTCAGCGGGAATCAGCCCCAGCATTTT. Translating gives CASSLVSGNQPQHF.

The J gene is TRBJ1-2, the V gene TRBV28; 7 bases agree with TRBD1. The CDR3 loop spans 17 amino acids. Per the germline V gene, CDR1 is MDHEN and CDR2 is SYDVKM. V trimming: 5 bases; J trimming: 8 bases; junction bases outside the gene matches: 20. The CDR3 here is CASSPSLITGVRHGYTF. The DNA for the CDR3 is TGTGCCAGCAGTCCCTCACTTATAACAGGGGTACGTCACGGCTACACCTTC.

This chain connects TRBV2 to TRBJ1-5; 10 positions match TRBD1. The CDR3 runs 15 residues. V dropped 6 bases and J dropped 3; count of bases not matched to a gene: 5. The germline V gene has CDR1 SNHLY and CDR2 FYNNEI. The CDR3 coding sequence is TGTGCCAGCAGGGGGGACAGGGGATTCAATCAGCCCCAGCATTTT. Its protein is CASRGDRGFNQPQHF.

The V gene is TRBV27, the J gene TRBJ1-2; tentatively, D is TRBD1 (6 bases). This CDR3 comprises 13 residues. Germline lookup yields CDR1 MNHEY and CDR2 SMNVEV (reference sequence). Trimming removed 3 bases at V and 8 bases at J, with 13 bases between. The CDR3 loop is CASSLLQGGGYTF. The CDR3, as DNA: TGTGCCAGCAGTTTGTTACAGGGCGGAGGCTACACCTTC.

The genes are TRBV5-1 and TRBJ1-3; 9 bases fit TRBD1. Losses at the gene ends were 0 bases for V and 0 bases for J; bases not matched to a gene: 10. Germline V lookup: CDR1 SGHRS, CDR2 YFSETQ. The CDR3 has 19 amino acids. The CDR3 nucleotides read TGCGCCAGCAGCTTGGCCCGGATGGGACAGGGCAGCTCTGGAAACACCATATATTTT. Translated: CASSLARMGQGSSGNTIYF.

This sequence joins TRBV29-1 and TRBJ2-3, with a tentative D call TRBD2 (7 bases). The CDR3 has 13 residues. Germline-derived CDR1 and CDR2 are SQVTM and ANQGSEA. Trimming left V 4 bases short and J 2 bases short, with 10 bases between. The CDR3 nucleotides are TGCAGCGTTGTCGGGGGGCTCACAGATACGCAGTATTTT. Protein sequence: CSVVGGLTDTQYF.

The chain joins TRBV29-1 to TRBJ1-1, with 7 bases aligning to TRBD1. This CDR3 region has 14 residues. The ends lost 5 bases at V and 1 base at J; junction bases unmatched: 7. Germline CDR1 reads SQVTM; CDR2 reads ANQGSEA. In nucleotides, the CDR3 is TGCAGCGTTCGAGTGGCAGGGGGGAACACTGAAGCTTTCTTT. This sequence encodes CSVRVAGGNTEAFF.

The CDR3, as DNA: TGTGCCAGCAGCCCAGGCCCTGATCAGCCCCAGCATTTT. This encodes CASSPGPDQPQHF. This sequence joins TRBV9 and TRBJ1-5; D is uncertain. From germline, CDR1 is SGDLS and CDR2 YYNGEE. Trimming pared 4 bases from V and 5 bases from J, leaving 10 bases between. The CDR3 contains 13 residues.

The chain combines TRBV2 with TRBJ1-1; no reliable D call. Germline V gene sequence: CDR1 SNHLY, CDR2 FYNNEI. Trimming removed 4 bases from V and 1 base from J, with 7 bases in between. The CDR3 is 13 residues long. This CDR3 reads CASSVNRNTEAFF. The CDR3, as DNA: TGTGCCAGCAGTGTTAACAGGAACACTGAAGCTTTCTTT.

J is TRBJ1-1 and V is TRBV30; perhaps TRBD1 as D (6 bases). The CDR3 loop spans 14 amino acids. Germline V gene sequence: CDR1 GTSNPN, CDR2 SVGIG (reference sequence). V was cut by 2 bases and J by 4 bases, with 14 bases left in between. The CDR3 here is CAWSRGGGFTEAFF. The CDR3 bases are TGTGCCTGGAGTAGGGGGGGTGGATTCACTGAAGCTTTCTTT.

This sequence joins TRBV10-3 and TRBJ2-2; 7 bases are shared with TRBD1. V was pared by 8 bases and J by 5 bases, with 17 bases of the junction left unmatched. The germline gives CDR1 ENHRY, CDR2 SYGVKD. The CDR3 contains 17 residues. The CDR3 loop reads CAIRSMPGQKGTGELFF. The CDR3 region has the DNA TGTGCCATCCGATCTATGCCGGGACAGAAGGGGACCGGGGAGCTGTTTTTT.

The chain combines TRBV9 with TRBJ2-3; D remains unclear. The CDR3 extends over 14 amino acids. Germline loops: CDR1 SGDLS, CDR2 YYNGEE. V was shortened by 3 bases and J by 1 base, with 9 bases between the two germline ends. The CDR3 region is CASSAHPGTDTQYF. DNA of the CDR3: TGTGCCAGCAGCGCCCATCCGGGCACAGATACGCAGTATTTT. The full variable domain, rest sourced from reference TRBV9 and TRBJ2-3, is DSGVTQTPKHLITATGQRVTLRCSPRSGDLSVYWYQQSLDQGLQFLIQYYNGEERAKGNILERFSAQQFPDLHSELNLSSLELGDSALYFCASSAHPGTDTQYFGPGTRLTVL.

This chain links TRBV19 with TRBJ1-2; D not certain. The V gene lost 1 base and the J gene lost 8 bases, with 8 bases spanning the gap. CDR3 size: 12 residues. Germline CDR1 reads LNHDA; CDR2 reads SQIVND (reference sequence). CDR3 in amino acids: CASSIGRVGYTF. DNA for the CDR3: TGTGCCAGTAGTATAGGACGGGTCGGCTACACCTTC.

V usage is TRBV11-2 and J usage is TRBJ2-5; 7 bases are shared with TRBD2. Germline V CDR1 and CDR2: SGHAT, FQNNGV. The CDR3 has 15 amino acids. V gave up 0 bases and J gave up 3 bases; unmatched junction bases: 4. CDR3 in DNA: TGTGCCAGCAGCTTAGACGCTAGCGGTAAAGAGACCCAGTACTTC. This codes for CASSLDASGKETQYF.

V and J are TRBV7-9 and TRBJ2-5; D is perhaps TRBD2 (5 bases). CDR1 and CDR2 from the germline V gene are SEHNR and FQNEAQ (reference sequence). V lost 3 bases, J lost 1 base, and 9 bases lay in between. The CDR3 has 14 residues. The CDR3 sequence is CASSFLSGQETQYF. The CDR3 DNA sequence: TGTGCCAGCAGCTTTTTGAGCGGCCAAGAGACCCAGTACTTC.

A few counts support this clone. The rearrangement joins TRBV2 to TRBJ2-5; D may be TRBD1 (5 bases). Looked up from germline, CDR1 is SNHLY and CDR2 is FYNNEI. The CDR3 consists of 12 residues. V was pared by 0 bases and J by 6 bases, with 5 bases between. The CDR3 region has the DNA TGTGCCAGCAGTGAAGCGGACAAGACCCAGTACTTC. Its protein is CASSEADKTQYF.

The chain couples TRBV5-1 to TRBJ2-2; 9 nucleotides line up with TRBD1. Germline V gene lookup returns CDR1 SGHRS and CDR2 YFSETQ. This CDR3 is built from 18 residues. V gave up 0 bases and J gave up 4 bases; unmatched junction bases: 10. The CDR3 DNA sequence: TGCGCCAGCAGCTTGGTTCATGTTCGGACAGGGGCCACCGGGGAGCTGTTTTTT. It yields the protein CASSLVHVRTGATGELFF.

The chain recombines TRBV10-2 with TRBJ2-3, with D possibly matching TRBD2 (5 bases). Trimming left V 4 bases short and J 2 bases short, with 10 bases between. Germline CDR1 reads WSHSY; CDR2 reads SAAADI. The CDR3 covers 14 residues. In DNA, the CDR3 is TGCGCCAGCAGTGGGCCCGACTACACAGATACGCAGTATTTT. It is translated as CASSGPDYTDTQYF.

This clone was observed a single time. In nucleotides, the CDR3 is TGTGCCACCAGCAGAGACAGGGGTTCGGATGAGCAGTTCTTC. Its protein product is CATSRDRGSDEQFF. This sequence joins TRBV15 and TRBJ2-1, with D possibly TRBD1 on 6 matching bases. Germline CDR1 and CDR2: LNHNV and YYDKDF (reference sequence). The CDR3 has 14 residues. V shed 0 bases and J shed 8 bases, with 11 bases lying between them.

The CDR3 loop reads CASNGVLFRGATDTQYF. In nucleotides, the CDR3 is TGTGCCAGCAACGGGGTCCTTTTTCGGGGGGCGACAGATACGCAGTATTTT. This chain uses TRBV2 with TRBJ2-3, with D maybe TRBD2 (7 bases). V was pared by 7 bases and J by 3 bases, with 23 bases between. Germline V gene lookup returns CDR1 SNHLY and CDR2 FYNNEI. This CDR3 has 17 residues.

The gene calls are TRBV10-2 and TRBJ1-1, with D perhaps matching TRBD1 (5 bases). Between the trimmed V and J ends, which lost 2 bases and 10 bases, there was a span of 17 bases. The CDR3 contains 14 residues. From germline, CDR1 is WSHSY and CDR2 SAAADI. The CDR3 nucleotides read TGCGCCAGCAGTGAGAGGCGGGGGGGAGGAGTAGCTTTCTTT. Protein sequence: CASSERRGGGVAFF.

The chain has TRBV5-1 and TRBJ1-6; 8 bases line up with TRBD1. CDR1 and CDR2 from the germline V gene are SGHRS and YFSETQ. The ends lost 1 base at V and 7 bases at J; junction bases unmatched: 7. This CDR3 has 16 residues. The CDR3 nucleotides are TGCGCCAGCAGCTTGTATTCTGGGACAGGAAATTCACCCCTCCACTTT. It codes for CASSLYSGTGNSPLHF.

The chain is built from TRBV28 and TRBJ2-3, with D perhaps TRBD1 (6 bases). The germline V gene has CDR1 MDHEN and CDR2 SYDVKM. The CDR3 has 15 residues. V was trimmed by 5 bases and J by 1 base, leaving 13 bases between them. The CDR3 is CASSASGVRTDTQYF. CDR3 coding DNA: TGTGCCAGCAGTGCTTCAGGGGTCCGCACAGATACGCAGTATTTT. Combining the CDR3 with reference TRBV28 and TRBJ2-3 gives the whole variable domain DVKVTQSSRYLVKRTGEKVFLECVQDMDHENMFWYRQDPGLGLRLIYFSYDVKMKEKGDIPEGYSVSREKKERFSLILESASTNQTSMYLCASSASGVRTDTQYFGPGTRLTVL.

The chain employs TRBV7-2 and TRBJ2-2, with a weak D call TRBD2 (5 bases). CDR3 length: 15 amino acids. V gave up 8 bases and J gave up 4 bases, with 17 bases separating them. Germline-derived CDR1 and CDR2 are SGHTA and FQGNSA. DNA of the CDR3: TGTGCCAGCTCAAATACGGGGAGAGGCACCGGGGAGCTGTTTTTT. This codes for CASSNTGRGTGELFF.

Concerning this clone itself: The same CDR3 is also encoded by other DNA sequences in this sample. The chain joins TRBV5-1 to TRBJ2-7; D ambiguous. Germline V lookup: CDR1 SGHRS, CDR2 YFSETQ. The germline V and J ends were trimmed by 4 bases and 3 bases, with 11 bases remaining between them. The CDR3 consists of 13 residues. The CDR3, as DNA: TGCGCCAGCAGCCCGCGCAACGACTACGAGCAGTACTTC. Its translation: CASSPRNDYEQYF.